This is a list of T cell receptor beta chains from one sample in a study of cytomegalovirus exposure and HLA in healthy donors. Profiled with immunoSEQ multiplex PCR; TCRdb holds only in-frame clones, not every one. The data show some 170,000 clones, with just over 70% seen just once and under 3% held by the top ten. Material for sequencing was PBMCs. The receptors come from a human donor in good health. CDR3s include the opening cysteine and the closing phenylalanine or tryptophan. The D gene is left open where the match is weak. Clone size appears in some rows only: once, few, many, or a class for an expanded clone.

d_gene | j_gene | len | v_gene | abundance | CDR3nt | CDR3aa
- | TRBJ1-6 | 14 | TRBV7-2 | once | TGTGCCAGCAGCTTAAGGACTTATAATTCACCCCTCCACTTT | CASSLRTYNSPLHF
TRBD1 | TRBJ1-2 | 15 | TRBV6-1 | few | TGTGCCAGCAGTGAACTACCGGGACAGGTCTATGGCTACACCTTC | CASSELPGQVYGYTF
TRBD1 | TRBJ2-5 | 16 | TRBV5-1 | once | TGCGCCAGCAGCTTGGAGGGGGACAGGGTCTCAGAGACCCAGTACTTC | CASSLEGDRVSETQYF
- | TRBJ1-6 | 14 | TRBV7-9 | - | TGTGCCAGCAGCTTAGGACAGGAGAATTCACCCCTCCACTTT | CASSLGQENSPLHF
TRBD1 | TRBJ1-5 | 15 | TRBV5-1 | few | TGCGCCAGCAGCTTGTGGACAGGGGACAATCAGCCCCAGCATTTT | CASSLWTGDNQPQHF
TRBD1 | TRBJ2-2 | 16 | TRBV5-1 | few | TGCGCCAGCAGCCAGACGGGGACAGGGAACACCGGGGAGCTGTTTTTT | CASSQTGTGNTGELFF
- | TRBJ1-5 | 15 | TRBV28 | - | TGTGCCAGCAGTTTAGGGCAGGTTGGTAATCAGCCCCAGCATTTT | CASSLGQVGNQPQHF
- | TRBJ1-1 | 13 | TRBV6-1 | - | TGTGCCAGCAGTGCCTGGGCCTTAACTGAAGCTTTCTTT | CASSAWALTEAFF
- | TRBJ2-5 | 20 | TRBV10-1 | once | TGCGCCAGCAGTGGAATCTTCTTTCTGGGGAGCCTTCGGTGGGGAGAGACCCAGTACTTC | CASSGIFFLGSLRWGETQYF
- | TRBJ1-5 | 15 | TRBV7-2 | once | TGTGCCAGCAGCCCCCGGGGTAACCCTAATCAGCCCCAGCATTTT | CASSPRGNPNQPQHF
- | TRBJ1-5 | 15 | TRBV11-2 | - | TGTGCCAGCAGCTTAGAGGGAGGTGGGGTGTGGCCCCAGCATTTT | CASSLEGGGVWPQHF
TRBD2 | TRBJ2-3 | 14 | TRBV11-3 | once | TGTGCCAGCAGCCGTAGCGGGGTTACAGATACGCAGTATTTT | CASSRSGVTDTQYF
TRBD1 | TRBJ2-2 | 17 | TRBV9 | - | TGTGCCAGCAGCCCGAATGACGGACAGGGATACACCGGGGAGCTGTTTTTT | CASSPNDGQGYTGELFF